The table lists the clone carrying this TCR beta chain with many counts. The data originate from a study of breast tumors, draining lymph nodes, adjacent tissues. V was clipped by 6 bases and J by 3 bases, with 12 bases between them. CDR3 length: 13 residues. Germline lookup yields CDR1 MNHNS and CDR2 SASEGT. TCRdb ran MiXCR on the multiplex PCR reads and lists one entry per CDR3 protein. The sample includes under 150,000 distinct CDR3 sequences, 15% to 20% of them seen just once. Samples came from axillary lymph nodes draining the breast cancer. Material: axillary lymph node tissue. The chain couples TRBV6-1 to TRBJ2-7; D is unresolved. This receptor was taken from a female donor with breast cancer. Some clones in this sample may be carry-over from other donors' samples. In nucleotides, the CDR3 is TGTGCCAGCAGAGTTTCCTACTACTACGAGCAGTACTTC. Its translation is CASRVSYYYEQYF.